This is a list of T cell receptor beta chains from one sample in a study of shared clonotypes between healthy human individuals. Clones were sequenced by immunoSEQ multiplex PCR, and TCRdb holds only the in-frame ones, with some missing. The repertoire holds over a million clones, 65% to 75% seen once, with about 1.5% in the top ten. The sequencing sample was made of memory CD4+ T cells sorted from blood. These receptors came from a man in his late teens or twenties in good health. The CDR3 runs from the conserved cysteine through the conserved F or W. Each record gives: clone size, D gene, J gene, V gene, CDR3 protein, CDR3 DNA. D genes are given only for firm matches. A row's size may be missing; if present it is once, few, many or a size class.

>NA|TRBD2|TRBJ2-7|TRBV18
CASSPGTSGGQTAYEQYF
TGTGCCAGCTCACCAGGGACTAGCGGGGGGCAGACCGCCTACGAGCAGTACTTC
>NA|NA|TRBJ2-3|TRBV6-5
CASSPRGGTDTQYF
TGTGCCAGCAGTCCCAGGGGCGGCACAGATACGCAGTATTTT
>NA|TRBD1|TRBJ1-5|TRBV19
CASRSRQGNQPQHF
TGTGCCAGTAGGTCACGACAGGGGAATCAGCCCCAGCATTTT
>NA|TRBD1|TRBJ2-7|TRBV4-1
CASSQTTAGTGSSYEQYF
TGCGCCAGCAGCCAAACAACCGCCGGGACAGGTTCTTCCTACGAGCAGTACTTC
>NA|NA|TRBJ2-3|TRBV5-1
CASSLEGTTDTQYF
TGCGCCAGCAGCCTGGAAGGGACCACAGATACGCAGTATTTT
>once|NA|TRBJ2-2|TRBV27
CASRVGGPGELFF
TGTGCCAGCAGGGTAGGGGGGCCGGGGGAGCTGTTTTTT
>many|NA|TRBJ1-3|TRBV30
CAWSVKKQFLGNTIYF
TGTGCCTGGAGTGTGAAAAAACAGTTCCTTGGAAACACCATATATTTT
>NA|NA|TRBJ1-6|TRBV10-3
CAISESRRENSPLHF
TGTGCCATCAGTGAGTCACGGAGGGAGAATTCACCCCTCCACTTT
>NA|TRBD1|TRBJ1-4|TRBV6-5
CASKDRGVINEKLFF
TGTGCCAGCAAAGACAGGGGCGTTATTAATGAAAAACTGTTTTTT
>NA|TRBD1|TRBJ1-1|TRBV6-5
CASSRTGKTEAFF
TGTGCCAGCAGTCGGACAGGGAAGACTGAAGCTTTCTTT
>NA|NA|TRBJ2-5|TRBV11-3
CASSSGGLQETQYF
TGTGCCAGCAGCTCCGGGGGGCTTCAAGAGACCCAGTACTTC
>few|TRBD2|TRBJ2-7|TRBV6-1
CASSGGTSGAYYEQYF
TGTGCCAGCAGTGGCGGGACTAGCGGGGCCTACTACGAGCAGTACTTC
>NA|TRBD1|TRBJ1-1|TRBV6-1
CASHGQGTTEAFF
TGTGCCAGCCATGGACAGGGTACCACTGAAGCTTTCTTT
>NA|NA|TRBJ1-1|TRBV27
CASSLSRTPFEAFF
TGTGCCAGCAGTTTATCTCGCACGCCTTTTGAAGCTTTCTTT
>NA|TRBD2|TRBJ2-7|TRBV7-2
CASSEGLAGTYEQYF
TGTGCCAGCAGCGAAGGACTAGCGGGGACCTACGAGCAGTACTTC
>once|NA|TRBJ2-7|TRBV6-5
CASSYSTSAYEQYF
TGTGCCAGCAGTTACTCGACCTCCGCCTACGAGCAGTACTTC
>NA|NA|TRBJ1-2|TRBV28
CASSSPPPNYGYTF
TGTGCCAGCAGTTCCCCTCCGCCTAACTATGGCTACACCTTC
>NA|TRBD1|TRBJ2-6|TRBV5-4
CASSRTGDLSGANVLTF
TGTGCCAGCAGCCGGACAGGGGATTTATCTGGGGCCAACGTCCTGACTTTC
>NA|NA|TRBJ2-5|TRBV4-2
CASSQDLTLQETQYF
TGTGCCAGCAGCCAAGATCTGACACTCCAAGAGACCCAGTACTTC
>NA|NA|TRBJ2-2|TRBV9
CASSVALSVTGELFF
TGTGCCAGCAGCGTAGCCCTCTCGGTTACCGGGGAGCTGTTTTTT
>NA|NA|TRBJ2-6|TRBV7-2
CASSSGSLSGANVLTF
TGTGCCAGCAGCTCCGGTAGTTTGTCCGGGGCCAACGTCCTGACTTTC
>once|NA|TRBJ2-5|TRBV27
CASRASVRETQYF
TGTGCCAGCAGGGCTTCTGTACGAGAGACCCAGTACTTC
>NA|TRBD1|TRBJ1-2|TRBV7-9
CASSLGDRDNYGYTF
TGTGCCAGCAGCTTAGGGGACAGGGATAACTATGGCTACACCTTC
>NA|NA|TRBJ2-2|TRBV7-2
CASSSRDPIGELFF
TGTGCCAGCAGCTCCCGGGACCCCATTGGGGAGCTGTTTTTT
>once|TRBD1|TRBJ2-7|TRBV18
CASSPQGVTYEQYF
TGTGCCAGCTCACCCCAGGGGGTAACCTACGAGCAGTACTTC
>NA|NA|TRBJ1-1|TRBV5-5
CASSSQGFLVTEAFF
TGTGCCAGCAGCTCCCAGGGTTTCTTAGTCACTGAAGCTTTCTTT
>once|TRBD1|TRBJ2-7|TRBV4-1
CASSQAGTGTYEQYF
TGCGCCAGCAGCCAAGCCGGGACAGGTACCTACGAGCAGTACTTC
>NA|TRBD1|TRBJ1-3|TRBV6-5
CASRTGSGAGNTIYF
TGTGCCAGCAGGACAGGGAGTGGGGCTGGAAACACCATATATTTT
>NA|TRBD1|TRBJ2-2|TRBV19
CASRTTRTGRWTGELFF
TGTGCCAGTAGGACTACGCGGACAGGACGATGGACCGGGGAGCTGTTTTTT
>NA|NA|TRBJ2-3|TRBV15
CATSRGGANTDTQYF
TGTGCCACCAGCAGAGGTGGGGCTAACACAGATACGCAGTATTTT
>NA|NA|TRBJ2-2|TRBV10-3
CAISGGGAASSELFF
TGTGCCATCAGTGGAGGAGGGGCTGCCTCATCGGAGCTGTTTTTT
>NA|NA|TRBJ1-4|TRBV5-1
CASSLEVSEKLFF
TGCGCCAGCAGCTTGGAAGTATCTGAAAAACTGTTTTTT
>NA|TRBD2|TRBJ2-3|TRBV19
CASSSTSGDTDTQYF
TGTGCCAGTAGTTCGACTAGCGGTGACACAGATACGCAGTATTTT
>NA|NA|TRBJ2-7|TRBV9
CASSVAETSKEYEQYF
TGTGCCAGCAGCGTAGCCGAGACTAGTAAGGAATACGAGCAGTACTTC
>NA|TRBD1|TRBJ1-2|TRBV10-3
CAIRVDRDIHGYTF
TGTGCCATCAGGGTGGACAGGGATATCCATGGCTACACCTTC
>NA|TRBD2|TRBJ2-7|TRBV6-6
CASLAGGSYEQYF
TGTGCCAGCTTGGCGGGAGGGTCCTACGAGCAGTACTTC
>NA|NA|TRBJ2-2|TRBV7-9
CASSPALGGSVAGELFF
TGTGCCAGCAGCCCCGCGTTAGGGGGGTCAGTCGCCGGGGAGCTGTTTTTT
>NA|NA|TRBJ2-2|TRBV18
CASSPNKDRELFF
TGTGCCAGCTCACCAAACAAGGACCGGGAGCTGTTTTTT
>NA|NA|TRBJ1-1|TRBV30
CAWSGELGEAFF
TGTGCCTGGAGTGGAGAACTGGGTGAAGCTTTCTTT
>NA|TRBD2|TRBJ2-1|TRBV6-5
CASRGTSGRYNEQFF
TGTGCCAGCAGGGGCACTAGCGGGCGTTACAATGAGCAGTTCTTC
>once|NA|TRBJ2-3|TRBV4-3
CASSPGDGATDTQYF
TGCGCCAGCAGCCCAGGGGATGGGGCCACAGATACGCAGTATTTT
>few|NA|TRBJ1-1|TRBV30
CAWSVGASRTEAFF
TGTGCCTGGAGTGTAGGTGCATCGAGGACAGAAGCTTTCTTT
>NA|NA|TRBJ2-3|TRBV2
CASSVSPSFSTDTQYF
TGTGCCAGCAGTGTTAGCCCATCTTTTAGCACAGATACGCAGTATTTT
>once|NA|TRBJ1-1|TRBV5-5
CASSPHMNTEAFF
TGTGCCAGCAGCCCGCACATGAACACTGAAGCTTTCTTT
>NA|NA|TRBJ2-6|TRBV30
CAWSLGFGRAISGANVLTF
TGTGCCTGGAGTTTGGGGTTTGGCAGGGCGATCTCTGGGGCCAACGTCCTGACTTTC
>NA|NA|TRBJ2-7|TRBV5-1
CASSWGPAGTGTFYEQYF
TGCGCCAGCAGCTGGGGGCCCGCGGGCACAGGGACCTTCTACGAGCAGTACTTC
>NA|TRBD2|TRBJ2-3|TRBV15
CATSLTSAYTDTQYF
TGTGCCACCAGCCTCACTAGCGCCTACACAGATACGCAGTATTTT
>NA|TRBD2|TRBJ2-3|TRBV6-1
CASSAQLATSTDTQYF
TGTGCCAGCAGTGCCCAACTAGCGACTAGCACAGATACGCAGTATTTT
>NA|NA|TRBJ2-2|TRBV15
CATSQTNTGELFF
TGTGCCACGTCACAGACGAACACCGGGGAGCTGTTTTTT
>many|NA|TRBJ1-5|TRBV19
CASSIARQPNQPQHF
TGTGCCAGTAGCATAGCGCGACAGCCCAATCAGCCCCAGCATTTT
>NA|TRBD1|TRBJ1-5|TRBV18
CASSPGQGPNQPQHF
TGTGCCAGCTCACCGGGACAGGGGCCCAATCAGCCCCAGCATTTT